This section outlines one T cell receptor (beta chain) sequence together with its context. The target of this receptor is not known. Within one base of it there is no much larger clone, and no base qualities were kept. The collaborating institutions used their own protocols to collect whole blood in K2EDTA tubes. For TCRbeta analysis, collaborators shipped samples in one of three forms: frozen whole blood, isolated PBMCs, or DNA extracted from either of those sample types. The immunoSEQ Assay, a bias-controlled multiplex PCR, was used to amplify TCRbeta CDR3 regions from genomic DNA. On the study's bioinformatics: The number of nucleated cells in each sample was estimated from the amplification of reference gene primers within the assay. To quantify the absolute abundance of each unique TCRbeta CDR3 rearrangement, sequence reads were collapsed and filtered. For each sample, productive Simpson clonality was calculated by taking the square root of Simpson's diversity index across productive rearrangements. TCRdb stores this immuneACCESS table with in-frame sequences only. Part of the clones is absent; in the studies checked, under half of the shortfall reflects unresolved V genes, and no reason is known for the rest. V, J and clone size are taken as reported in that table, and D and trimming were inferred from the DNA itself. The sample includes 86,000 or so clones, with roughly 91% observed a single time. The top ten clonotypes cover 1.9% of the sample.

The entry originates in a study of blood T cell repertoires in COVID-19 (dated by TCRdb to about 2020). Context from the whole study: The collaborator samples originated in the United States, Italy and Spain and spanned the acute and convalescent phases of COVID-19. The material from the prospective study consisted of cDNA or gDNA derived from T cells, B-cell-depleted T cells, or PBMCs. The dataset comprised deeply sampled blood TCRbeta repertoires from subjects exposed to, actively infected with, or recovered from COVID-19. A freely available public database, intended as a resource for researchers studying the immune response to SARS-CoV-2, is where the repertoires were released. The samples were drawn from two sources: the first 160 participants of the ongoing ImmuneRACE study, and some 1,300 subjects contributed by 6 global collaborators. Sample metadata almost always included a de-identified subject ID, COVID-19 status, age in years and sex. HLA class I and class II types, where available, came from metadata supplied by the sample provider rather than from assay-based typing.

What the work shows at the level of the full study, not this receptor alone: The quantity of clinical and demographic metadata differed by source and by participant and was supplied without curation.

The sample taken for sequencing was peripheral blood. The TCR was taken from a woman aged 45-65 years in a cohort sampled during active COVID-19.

CDR3 region: CASSLGGTRPYEQYF. In nucleotide form, the sequence is TGTGCCAGCAGTTTGGGGGGGACTAGACCCTACGAGCAGTACTTC. The V and J segments used are TRBV28 and TRBJ2-7, with 8 central nucleotides matching TRBD2. For CDR1 and CDR2, the germline V gene lists MDHEN and SYDVKM. The cysteine opens and the phenylalanine closes a CDR3 of 15 amino acids. Of the read, only the CDR3 DNA is kept; its 45 bases are in frame from base 1. V is cut back by 3 bases and J by 2 bases, with 6 bases in the junction unmatched.